This T cell receptor beta chain was observed in a study of blood T cell repertoires in COVID-19. Profiling relied on immunoSEQ multiplex PCR, and the TCRdb table lists in-frame clones only, not all of them. This table has roughly 280,000 clones, around 86% appearing once. The CDR3 totals 18 residues. CDR1 and CDR2 (germline): LNHNV, YYDKDF (reference sequence). After removal of 0 bases from V and 4 bases from J, the junction contained 11 bases not matched to a gene. Sequencing used peripheral blood. The chain couples TRBV15 to TRBJ2-5, with 10 bases lining up with TRBD1. This receptor was obtained from a woman aged 55-70 years with COVID-19, enrolled during active disease. The CDR3 nucleotides are TGTGCCACCAGCAGAGAGGTCTTTAGGACAGGGGGTGGAGAGACCCAGTACTTC. Protein sequence: CATSREVFRTGGGETQYF.